This section outlines one T cell receptor (beta chain) sequence together with its context. Its target is not known. The data originate from a study of shared clonotypes between healthy human individuals. Study context: Each donor's CD8 memory used one plate, CD8 naive two, each CD4 subset three. Study outcomes and limitations: In a few donors, around 5% of naive CD4 clonotypes appeared in common.

Sorted-subset replicate PCRs used 200 ng of genomic DNA. This amount corresponded to some 32,000 T cell genomes. The authors' processing: ImmunoSEQ output lacked quality scores and full-length reads, limiting matched filtering. Using immunoSEQ multiplex PCR, the repertoire was profiled, and TCRdb retains in-frame clones only, with some absent. From that table come the V and J calls and clone size; the DNA was used to work out D and trimming. The table lists around 650,000 clones, approximately 96% of them singletons, with around 0.1% in the top ten. CD45RO-negative, CCR7-positively selected cells formed the naive CD8 fraction, excluding terminally differentiated effector memory CD45RA+ cells. CDR1 and CDR2 from the germline V gene are SGHDT and YYEEEE. V lost 0 bases to trimming and J lost 4 bases, with 4 bases between them. The CDR3 consists of 12 residues.

This sequence originates from a woman younger than 45 in good health. The V and J genes are TRBV5-6 and TRBJ2-5, with D unresolved. Source material: naive CD8+ T cells sorted from blood. Written as DNA, the CDR3 is TGTGCCAGCAGCTTGGGTATAGAGACCCAGTACTTC. It specifies CASSLGIETQYF.